The 14 T cell receptor beta chains below all came from one sample that was sequenced in a study of blood T cell repertoires in COVID-19. Method: immunoSEQ multiplex PCR; TCRdb's copy keeps in-frame clones and lacks some. This table has fewer than 110,000 clones, more than 70% appearing once. Source material: peripheral blood. The receptors come from a middle-aged man with active or convalescent COVID-19.

This chain joins TRBV7-3 and TRBJ1-1; D not resolved. Germline loops: CDR1 SGHTA, CDR2 FQGTGA. Trimming stripped 3 bases from V and 6 bases from J, with 11 bases between. This CDR3 has 13 residues. The CDR3 region is CASSLSGEAEAFF. The CDR3 DNA reads TGTGCCAGCAGCTTGAGCGGAGAGGCTGAAGCTTTCTTT.

The genes are TRBV19 and TRBJ1-1, with D possibly TRBD1 on 6 matching bases. With 5 bases removed from V and 5 bases from J, the gap between germline ends came to 18 bases. CDR1 is LNHDA and CDR2 is SQIVND in the germline V gene (reference sequence). CDR3 size: 15 residues. The CDR3 DNA follows: TGTGCCAGTAGTGCCGACACGTCTAGGGGGACTGAAGCTTTCTTT. Translated: CASSADTSRGTEAFF.

The CDR3 region is CAISDLVGTQYF. Written as DNA, the CDR3 is TGTGCCATCAGTGACCTCGTCGGGACCCAGTACTTC. The J gene is TRBJ2-5, the V gene TRBV10-3; D is unclear. This CDR3 spans 12 amino acids. Germline-derived CDR1 and CDR2 are ENHRY and SYGVKD. V lost 3 bases to trimming and J lost 7 bases, with 9 bases between them.

The chain has TRBV24-1 and TRBJ2-1; maybe TRBD2 (5 bases). Germline values: CDR1 KGHDR, CDR2 SFDVKD. The V and J ends lost 1 base and 6 bases respectively, with 12 bases between them. The CDR3 contains 15 residues. CDR3 sequence: CATSDLDGVSNEQFF. As DNA, the CDR3 is TGTGCCACCAGTGATTTAGACGGGGTGAGCAATGAGCAGTTCTTC.

J is TRBJ2-1 and V is TRBV7-2; 13 nucleotides line up with TRBD2. CDR3 size: 15 residues. V lost 6 bases and J lost 4; bases outside the gene matches: 3. Germline CDR1 reads SGHTA; CDR2 reads FQGNSA. The CDR3: CASRQGLAGYNEQFF. CDR3 DNA: TGTGCCAGCAGACAGGGACTAGCGGGATACAATGAGCAGTTCTTC.

The chain couples TRBV18 to TRBJ2-2; possibly TRBD1 for D (5 bases). V lost 1 base, J lost 4 bases, and 13 bases lay in between. This CDR3 comprises 16 residues. Germline V gene data show CDR1 as KGHSH and CDR2 as LQKENI. CDR3 loop: CASSPRQGKSTGELFF. The CDR3 DNA reads as TGTGCCAGCTCACCACGGCAGGGTAAATCCACCGGGGAGCTGTTTTTT.

This chain joins TRBV12-3 or TRBV12-4 and TRBJ2-7; D uncertain. Trimming shortened V by 3 bases and J by 3 bases, and 9 bases separated the two germline ends. CDR3 size: 13 residues. CDR3 protein: CASSFPPGYEQYF. The CDR3 DNA sequence: TGTGCCAGCAGTTTCCCTCCAGGCTACGAGCAGTACTTC.

The chain has TRBV11-2 and TRBJ1-6, with D perhaps TRBD1 (6 bases). The CDR3 runs to 14 residues. Trimming pared 5 bases from V and 9 bases from J, leaving 14 bases between. CDR1 SGHAT and CDR2 FQNNGV come from the germline V gene. Here the CDR3 DNA reads TGTGCCAGCAGCCCAGGACAGCCGATTTCACCCCTCCACTTT. Its translation: CASSPGQPISPLHF.

The chain employs TRBV11-2 and TRBJ2-2, with a possible D match to TRBD2 (6 bases). V dropped 4 bases and J dropped 3 bases, with 21 bases sitting between them. The V gene's germline CDR1 is SGHAT and CDR2 FQNNGV. This CDR3 contains 18 residues. CDR3: CASSSRRGLQIDTGELFF. For the CDR3, the DNA is TGTGCCAGCAGCTCACGGAGAGGACTACAGATCGACACCGGGGAGCTGTTTTTT. Variable domain in full (rest from reference TRBV11-2 and TRBJ2-2): EAGVAQSPRYKIIEKRQSVAFWCNPISGHATLYWYQQILGQGPKLLIQFQNNGVVDDSQLPKDRFSAERLKGVDSTLKIQPAKLEDSAVYLCASSSRRGLQIDTGELFFGEGSRLTVL.

The chain couples TRBV28 to TRBJ1-1, with 7 bases lining up with TRBD1. The germline V gene encodes CDR1 MDHEN and CDR2 SYDVKM. J lost 5 bases, V lost 5 bases, and 14 bases had no gene match. This CDR3 is 16 amino acids long. The CDR3 DNA reads as TGTGCCAGCAGTAGAATTATAAAGACAGGGTATACTGAAGCTTTCTTT. Amino acids: CASSRIIKTGYTEAFF.

J is TRBJ2-3 and V is TRBV4-2; possible D gene TRBD1, 5 bases. The V gene's germline CDR1 is LGHNA and CDR2 YNFKEQ. This CDR3 is 16 amino acids long. Trimming pared 4 bases from V and 3 bases from J, leaving 17 bases between. CDR3: CASSPGGAAQTDTQYF. CDR3 sequence (DNA): TGTGCCAGCAGCCCAGGTGGGGCAGCCCAAACAGATACGCAGTATTTT.

This sequence joins TRBV6-6 and TRBJ1-1, with 8 bases that match TRBD1. This CDR3 is built from 13 residues. CDR1 is MNHNY and CDR2 is SVGAGI in the germline V gene (reference sequence). After removal of 6 bases from V and 4 bases from J, the junction contained 4 bases not matched to a gene. CDR3 loop: CASSLTGGTEAFF. CDR3 DNA sequence: TGTGCCAGCAGCCTAACAGGGGGCACTGAAGCTTTCTTT.

V and J are TRBV18 and TRBJ1-1; a possible D gene is TRBD1 (6 bases). This CDR3 has 15 amino acids. CDR1 KGHSH and CDR2 LQKENI come from the germline V gene. The V end was cut by 4 bases, the J end by 3 bases, with 15 bases between. CDR3 bases: TGTGCCAGCTCACAAAATACAGGGCGTCACACTGAAGCTTTCTTT. The encoded protein is CASSQNTGRHTEAFF. The full variable domain, in which reference TRBV18 and TRBJ1-1 provide the parts outside the CDR3, is NAGVMQNPRHLVRRRGQEARLRCSPMKGHSHVYWYRQLPEEGLKFMVYLQKENIIDESGMPKERFSAEFPKEGPSILRIQQVVRGDSAAYFCASSQNTGRHTEAFFGQGTRLTVV.

The CDR3 DNA reads TGTGCCAGCAGTACCTTCAGCGGGGAACCCCTACACGAGCAGTACTTC. It yields the protein CASSTFSGEPLHEQYF. The rearrangement uses TRBV28 and TRBJ2-7; TRBD2 matches 7 bases. The CDR3 has 16 amino acids. V shed 5 bases and J 5 bases; nucleotides not matched to a gene: 15. Germline CDR1 reads MDHEN; CDR2 reads SYDVKM. Full variable domain (rest looked up from reference TRBV28 and TRBJ2-7): DVKVTQSSRYLVKRTGEKVFLECVQDMDHENMFWYRQDPGLGLRLIYFSYDVKMKEKGDIPEGYSVSREKKERFSLILESASTNQTSMYLCASSTFSGEPLHEQYFGPGTRLTVT.